One T cell receptor beta chain is described in this entry. Its antigen is undetermined. CDR1 is WSHSY and CDR2 is SAAADI in the germline V gene. Trimming removed 7 bases from V and 5 bases from J, with 14 bases in between. The length of the CDR3 is 14 residues. The sorted-subset replicate PCRs were given around 0.2 ug DNA, which is around 29,000 T cell genomes. Measured with immunoSEQ multiplex PCR; TCRdb has only the in-frame clones, and not every one. The sample includes fewer than 1.4 million clones, 78% of them seen just once. This sample stems from a study of shared clonotypes between healthy human individuals. Study-level results: Researchers found naive subsets generally carried larger estimated richness than memory subsets. Sampling covered blood only; tissue repertoires likely differ. In four donors, about 5% of naive CD4 clonotypes appeared in common.

Input material: memory CD4+ T cells from PBMCs. Subset indicated: CD45RA-negative fraction. The clonotype comes from a young man in good health. Some clones in this sample may be carry-over from other donors' samples. This sequence joins TRBV10-2 and TRBJ1-4; no clear D. The CDR3 reads CASTMTSGNEKLFF. Here the CDR3 DNA reads TGCGCCAGCACCATGACAAGCGGGAATGAAAAACTGTTTTTT.